The 21 T cell receptor beta chains given below trace back to one sample, sequenced in a study of blood T cell repertoires in COVID-19. Assay: immunoSEQ multiplex PCR; the TCRdb copy retains only in-frame clones and omits some. The repertoire has about 310,000 clones, roughly 91% of them found once; the top ten carry 1%. Sequenced material: peripheral blood. The receptors were sampled from a man in his fifties or sixties with active or convalescent COVID-19.

The V gene is TRBV27, the J gene TRBJ2-2; 12 nucleotides match TRBD1. With 4 bases clipped from V and 6 bases from J, the junction kept 9 bases outside the gene matches. Germline V gene data show CDR1 as MNHEY and CDR2 as SMNVEV (reference sequence). CDR3 size: 17 residues. CDR3 DNA sequence: TGTGCCAGCAGTTCCCTCGCGGGACAGGGGGCTGCCGGGGAGCTGTTTTTT. Encoded protein: CASSSLAGQGAAGELFF.

The chain uses TRBV7-9 and TRBJ2-1, with 9 bases lining up with TRBD2. V was pared by 8 bases and J by 4 bases, with 6 bases of the junction left unmatched. The CDR3 loop spans 14 amino acids. Germline V gene data show CDR1 as SEHNR and CDR2 as FQNEAQ (reference sequence). The CDR3, as DNA: TGTGCCAGCCGGGTAGCGGGAGAATACAATGAGCAGTTCTTC. Protein product: CASRVAGEYNEQFF.

The chain employs TRBV6-4 and TRBJ1-2; possibly TRBD1 for D (5 bases). CDR1 MRHNA and CDR2 SNTAGT come from the germline V gene. Trimming left V 2 bases short and J 7 bases short, with 14 bases between. This CDR3 is built from 14 residues. The CDR3: CASSDGRALGGYTF. DNA of the CDR3: TGTGCCAGCAGTGACGGCAGGGCCCTCGGTGGCTACACCTTC.

The chain uses TRBV7-8 and TRBJ1-2; 8 bases are shared with TRBD1. The CDR3 is made up of 13 amino acids. The V segment lost 5 bases and the J segment 2 bases; nucleotides outside the gene matches: 1. CDR1 SGHVS and CDR2 FQNEAQ come from the germline V gene. The CDR3 DNA sequence: TGTGCCAGCAGCAGACAGGGGAACTATGGCTACACCTTC. Its translation is CASSRQGNYGYTF.

The table lists this clone with a few counts. This sample includes further DNA sequences coding for the same CDR3. The CDR3: CASSPGTGNTIYF. The CDR3 DNA is TGTGCCAGCAGCCCAGGGACTGGAAACACCATATATTTT. V and J are TRBV3-1 (or the pseudogene TRBV3-2) and TRBJ1-3; a weak D match, TRBD1 (5 bases). V lost 4 bases and J lost 2, with 6 bases in between. This CDR3 is 13 amino acids long. CDR1 is LGHDT and CDR2 is YNNKEL in the germline V gene (reference sequence).

J is TRBJ1-1 and V is TRBV19; D is uncertain. The CDR3 has 14 amino acids. From germline, CDR1 is LNHDA and CDR2 SQIVND (reference sequence). V was cut by 7 bases and J by 1 base, with 13 bases left in between. CDR3 residues: CASTLGVGNTEAFF. CDR3 bases: TGTGCCAGTACTTTGGGCGTCGGGAACACTGAAGCTTTCTTT.

This clone was seen only once. The chain couples TRBV3-1 (or the pseudogene TRBV3-2) to TRBJ1-2; 8 positions agree with TRBD1. CDR1 and CDR2 (germline): LGHDT, YNNKEL (reference sequence). V shed 3 bases, J shed 4 bases, and the junction held 4 bases outside the gene matches. CDR3 length equals 14 residues. The CDR3: CASSQDRVIYGYTF. DNA of the CDR3: TGTGCCAGCAGCCAGGACAGGGTCATCTATGGCTACACCTTC.

This clone has just one count. This chain uses TRBV23-1 with TRBJ1-3; TRBD1 is a possible D gene (6 bases). TRBV23-1 falls under the ORF class, with uncertain function. The CDR3 sequence is 16 residues long. V was cut by 9 bases and J by 1 base, with 19 bases left in between. CDR3 sequence: CARGGARGRSGNTIYF. In nucleotides, the CDR3 is TGCGCCAGAGGGGGGGCCAGGGGACGATCTGGAAACACCATATATTTT.

This chain joins TRBV2 and TRBJ2-5; 10 nucleotides align to TRBD2. CDR3 length equals 15 residues. The V gene's germline CDR1 is SNHLY and CDR2 FYNNEI. J was trimmed by 6 bases and V by 6 bases; bases with no gene match: 10. This CDR3 reads CASRPSSGSEQTQYF. CDR3 sequence (DNA): TGTGCCAGCAGACCCTCTAGCGGGAGCGAGCAGACCCAGTACTTC.

The J gene is TRBJ1-3, the V gene TRBV7-9, with no clear D. This CDR3 comprises 14 residues. Germline lookup yields CDR1 SEHNR and CDR2 FQNEAQ (reference sequence). The ends were cut back, 0 bases at V and 3 bases at J, with 6 bases in the middle. CDR3 amino acids: CASSLAGGGNTIYF. The CDR3 DNA follows: TGTGCCAGCAGCTTAGCGGGAGGTGGAAACACCATATATTTT.

The chain uses TRBV5-6 and TRBJ1-2; D call uncertain. V dropped 0 bases and J dropped 9 bases, with 15 bases sitting between them. In germline, CDR1 is SGHDT, CDR2 YYEEEE. The CDR3 consists of 14 residues. CDR3 amino acids: CASSLVLGPLSYTF. CDR3 coding DNA: TGTGCCAGCAGCTTGGTTCTTGGGCCCCTGAGCTACACCTTC.

The V gene is TRBV29-1, the J gene TRBJ1-5; TRBD1 matches at 8 bases. V lost 5 bases and J lost 3; bases outside the gene matches: 3. The CDR3 has 13 residues. In germline, CDR1 is SQVTM, CDR2 ANQGSEA. The CDR3 is CSVSGQVNQPQHF. The CDR3, as DNA: TGCAGCGTTTCGGGACAGGTCAATCAGCCCCAGCATTTT. Full variable domain (outside the CDR3, taken from reference TRBV29-1 and TRBJ1-5): SAVISQKPSRDICQRGTSLTIQCQVDSQVTMMFWYRQQPGQSLTLIATANQGSEATYESGFVIDKFPISRPNLTFSTLTVSNMSPEDSSIYLCSVSGQVNQPQHFGDGTRLSIL.

This clone was observed a few times. V is TRBV4-1 and J is TRBJ1-1, with D unclear. The CDR3 is made up of 15 amino acids. The germline CDR1 and CDR2 sequences are MGHRA and YSYEKL. The germline V and J ends were trimmed by 1 base and 0 bases, with 9 bases remaining between them. The CDR3 reads CASSQAPGMNTEAFF. The CDR3 DNA is TGCGCCAGCAGCCAAGCCCCAGGTATGAACACTGAAGCTTTCTTT.

CDR3 amino acids: CASMAPSRNIQYF. CDR3 sequence (DNA): TGTGCCAGCATGGCCCCTAGCAGGAACATTCAGTACTTC. The chain has TRBV12-3 or TRBV12-4 and TRBJ2-4; a possible D gene is TRBD2 (5 bases). Deletions cut 7 bases from V and 7 bases from J, with 14 bases between. CDR3 length: 13 amino acids.

In this sample, this clone turned up a few times. The CDR3 protein is CASSPGRTGGYTF. The CDR3 DNA sequence: TGTGCCAGCAGCCCCGGAAGGACTGGAGGCTACACCTTC. V is TRBV13 and J is TRBJ1-2; D remains ambiguous. V shed 5 bases and J shed 8 bases, with 15 bases lying between them. Germline CDR1 and CDR2: PRHDT and FYEKMQ (reference sequence). The CDR3 covers 13 residues.

This rearrangement joins TRBV5-1 to TRBJ1-1, with a weak D call TRBD1 (5 bases). Looked up from germline, CDR1 is SGHRS and CDR2 is YFSETQ. There are 14 residues in the CDR3. Trimming stripped 6 bases from V and 3 bases from J, with 15 bases between. The CDR3 spells CASNKGAKDTEAFF. The CDR3 DNA is TGCGCCAGCAATAAAGGGGCTAAGGACACTGAAGCTTTCTTT.

The rearrangement joins TRBV28 to TRBJ2-4; the match to TRBD1 covers 10 bases. Looked up from germline, CDR1 is MDHEN and CDR2 is SYDVKM. The CDR3 consists of 14 residues. V was clipped by 11 bases and J by 8 bases; unmatched bases: 12. CDR3 nucleotides: TGTGCCGCCGCTCTAGGGGACAGGGGAGACATTCAGTACTTC. This encodes CAAALGDRGDIQYF.

This sequence joins TRBV28 and TRBJ1-5; TRBD1 aligns across 9 bases. The CDR3 is 17 residues long. From germline, CDR1 is MDHEN and CDR2 SYDVKM. V lost 7 bases and J lost 3; bases outside the gene matches: 13. CDR3 sequence (DNA): TGTGCCAGCATCTCCCGAGGACAGGGGATGAACAATCAGCCCCAGCATTTT. Amino acid sequence: CASISRGQGMNNQPQHF.

The chain carries TRBV19 and TRBJ1-2; no reliable D call. In germline, CDR1 is LNHDA, CDR2 SQIVND (reference sequence). CDR3 length equals 15 residues. V was cut by 5 bases and J by 3 bases, with 16 bases left in between. The chain's CDR3 is CASSPAAGWDYGYTF. DNA for the CDR3: TGTGCCAGTAGTCCCGCGGCGGGTTGGGACTATGGCTACACCTTC.

This rearrangement joins TRBV5-1 to TRBJ2-5, with 13 bases matching TRBD2. J was trimmed by 0 bases and V by 2 bases; bases with no gene match: 1. The germline CDR1 and CDR2 sequences are SGHRS and YFSETQ. CDR3 length equals 16 residues. The CDR3 protein is CASSLLAGGNQETQYF. CDR3 nucleotide sequence: TGCGCCAGCAGCTTACTAGCGGGGGGGAACCAAGAGACCCAGTACTTC.

This sequence joins TRBV27 and TRBJ2-3; 9 bases agree with TRBD1. The CDR3 sequence is 15 residues long. Germline V gives CDR1 MNHEY, CDR2 SMNVEV (reference sequence). V dropped 3 bases and J dropped 1; count of bases not matched to a gene: 2. Written as DNA, the CDR3 is TGTGCCAGCAGTTTCCGGGACAGGGGCACAGATACGCAGTATTTT. As protein: CASSFRDRGTDTQYF.